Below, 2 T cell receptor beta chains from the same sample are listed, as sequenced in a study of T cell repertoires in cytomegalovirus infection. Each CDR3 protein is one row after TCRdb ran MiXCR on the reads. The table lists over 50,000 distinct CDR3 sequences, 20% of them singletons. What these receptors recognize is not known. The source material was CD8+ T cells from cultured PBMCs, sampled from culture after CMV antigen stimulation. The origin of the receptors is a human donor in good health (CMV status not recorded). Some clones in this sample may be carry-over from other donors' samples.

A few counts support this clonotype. The CDR3 loop is CASSLVEREDTGELFF. DNA for the CDR3: TGTGCCAGCAGCTTGGTAGAAAGGGAGGACACCGGGGAGCTGTTTTTT. The chain links TRBV7-2 to TRBJ2-2; D might be TRBD2 (6 bases). Trimming removed 3 bases at V and 3 bases at J, with 14 bases between. The CDR3 length is 16 residues. In germline, CDR1 is SGHTA, CDR2 FQGNSA.

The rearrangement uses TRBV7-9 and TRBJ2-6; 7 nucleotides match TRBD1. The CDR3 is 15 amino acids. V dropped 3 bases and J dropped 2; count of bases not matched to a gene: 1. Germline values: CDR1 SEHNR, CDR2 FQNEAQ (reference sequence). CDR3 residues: CASSFTGAGANVLTF. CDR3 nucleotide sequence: TGTGCCAGCAGCTTTACAGGGGCTGGGGCCAACGTCCTGACTTTC.